What follows are 19 T cell receptor beta chains derived from one specimen sequenced in a study of Ad26.COV2.S vaccination and SARS-CoV-2 variants (dated by TCRdb to 2020 to 2023). To prepare the library, the immunoSEQ multiplex PCR assay was applied. TCRdb mirrors the immuneACCESS table, restricted to in-frame sequences. Some clones are absent from its copies; in checked studies, under half trace to an unresolved V gene, and the reason for the others is unknown. The sample contains approximately 420,000 clones, 88% of them found a single time. 3.6% of the sample is held by the ten biggest clonotypes. This specimen's treatment or condition label, interpreted: around 19 received Ad26.COV2.S at low or high dose, single or two shots; five or six received placebo; per-sample allocation not given. Repertoires of vaccine and placebo recipients were sequenced from samples taken on day 63 after the first injection.

The specimen comprised peripheral blood, sampled in a trial of Ad26.COV2.S vaccine versus placebo. These receptors were taken from a person aged 18 to 59 who received the Ad26.COV2.S COVID-19 vaccine or a placebo.

This chain joins TRBV7-8 and TRBJ2-2; 9 bases fit TRBD1. The CDR3 consists of 16 residues. V was pared by 2 bases and J by 7 bases, with 8 bases of the junction left unmatched. CDR1 SGHVS and CDR2 FQNEAQ come from the germline V gene. The CDR3 region has the DNA TGTGCCAGCAGCTTAAGCCGGACAGGGGCTGGCGGGGAGCTGTTTTTT. It codes for CASSLSRTGAGGELFF. The whole variable domain, remainder taken from reference TRBV7-8 and TRBJ2-2, is GAGVSQSPRYKVAKRGQDVALRCDPISGHVSLFWYQQALGQGPEFLTYFQNEAQLDKSGLPSDRFFAERPEGSVSTLKIQRTQQEDSAVYLCASSLSRTGAGGELFFGEGSRLTVL.

The chain couples TRBV18 to TRBJ1-5; possibly TRBD1 for D (5 bases). The germline V gene has CDR1 KGHSH and CDR2 LQKENI. V was pared by 3 bases and J by 0 bases, with 15 bases between. CDR3 length equals 17 residues. The CDR3 region has the DNA TGTGCCAGCTCACCTCCCTTGGCAGGGAGTAGCAATCAGCCCCAGCATTTT. This gives the protein CASSPPLAGSSNQPQHF.

Worth noting for this clone: The germline gene is not matched at one end of the junction; a read error may be the cause. This chain links TRBV15 with TRBJ2-7; D is possibly TRBD1 (5 bases). This CDR3 is 15 amino acids long. In germline, CDR1 is LNHNV, CDR2 YYDKDF (reference sequence). The CDR3 loop is CTTSRVGLSSYEQYF. The CDR3 DNA reads as TGTACCACCAGCAGAGTGGGGCTAAGCTCCTACGAGCAGTACTTC.

This sequence joins TRBV4-2 and TRBJ2-3; TRBD2 aligns across 7 bases. V was pared by 1 base and J by 3 bases, with 4 bases of the junction left unmatched. Germline lookup yields CDR1 LGHNA and CDR2 YNFKEQ. The CDR3 runs 15 residues. The chain's CDR3 is CASSQAGGLTDTQYF. CDR3 DNA: TGTGCCAGCAGCCAAGCGGGGGGTTTGACAGATACGCAGTATTTT.

This clone was counted once. The chain recombines TRBV29-1 with TRBJ2-5; D is unresolved. The V gene lost 1 base and the J gene lost 3 bases, with 9 bases spanning the gap. Germline V gene sequence: CDR1 SQVTM, CDR2 ANQGSEA. The CDR3 has 13 residues. CDR3 nucleotides: TGCAGCGTTGAAGTATGGCAGAAAGAGACCCAGTACTTC. This gives the protein CSVEVWQKETQYF. Variable domain in full (rest from reference TRBV29-1 and TRBJ2-5): SAVISQKPSRDICQRGTSLTIQCQVDSQVTMMFWYRQQPGQSLTLIATANQGSEATYESGFVIDKFPISRPNLTFSTLTVSNMSPEDSSIYLCSVEVWQKETQYFGPGTRLLVL.

The V gene is TRBV29-1, the J gene TRBJ2-7; a weak D match, TRBD2 (5 bases). Deletions cut 7 bases from V and 0 bases from J, with 10 bases between. The germline V gene encodes CDR1 SQVTM and CDR2 ANQGSEA. The CDR3 spans 12 residues. For the CDR3, the DNA is TGCAGCGCGGTTCGGGGCTCCTACGAGCAGTACTTC. As protein: CSAVRGSYEQYF.

This clone was counted a single time. V gene TRBV28 combines with J gene TRBJ2-3; the D is unclear. Looked up from germline, CDR1 is MDHEN and CDR2 is SYDVKM. The CDR3 has 15 residues. The V gene lost 0 bases and the J gene lost 1 base, with 8 bases spanning the gap. The CDR3 loop reads CASSLWGSGTDTQYF. CDR3 DNA sequence: TGTGCCAGCAGTTTATGGGGGTCCGGCACAGATACGCAGTATTTT.

The V and J genes are TRBV27 and TRBJ1-5; no definite D call. In germline, CDR1 is MNHEY, CDR2 SMNVEV (reference sequence). There are 14 residues in the CDR3. V lost 8 bases to trimming and J lost 4 bases, with 15 bases between them. As DNA, the CDR3 is TGTGCCAGCGGATATCCCGCAAGTAATCAGCCCCAGCATTTT. The encoded protein is CASGYPASNQPQHF.

This clone turned up a few times. The chain combines TRBV6-2 or TRBV6-3 with TRBJ2-2, with TRBD2 matching 10 bases. V was clipped by 5 bases and J by 6 bases; unmatched bases: 3. CDR1 MNHEY and CDR2 SVGEGT come from the germline V gene. This CDR3 contains 14 residues. CDR3 DNA: TGTGCCAGCAGTGGGACTAGCGATCCCGGGGAGCTGTTTTTT. This encodes CASSGTSDPGELFF.

The chain couples TRBV28 to TRBJ2-3; TRBD2 aligns across 8 bases. CDR3 size: 17 residues. V was pared by 4 bases and J by 0 bases, with 9 bases of the junction left unmatched. Germline V gene lookup returns CDR1 MDHEN and CDR2 SYDVKM. The CDR3 is CASSSPRAGGSTDTQYF. The DNA of the CDR3 is TGTGCCAGCAGTTCACCAAGGGCGGGGGGAAGCACAGATACGCAGTATTTT.

This sequence joins TRBV2 and TRBJ2-2; D is perhaps TRBD1 (6 bases). This CDR3 spans 15 amino acids. V was shortened by 7 bases and J by 5 bases, with 17 bases between the two germline ends. The V gene's germline CDR1 is SNHLY and CDR2 FYNNEI. The CDR3 DNA reads TGTGCCAGCACCAAGAGACAGGTTGGGACCGGGGAGCTGTTTTTT. The encoded protein is CASTKRQVGTGELFF. The full variable domain, completed using reference TRBV2 and TRBJ2-2, is EPEVTQTPSHQVTQMGQEVILRCVPISNHLYFYWYRQILGQKVEFLVSFYNNEISEKSEIFDDQFSVERPDGSNFTLKIRSTKLEDSAMYFCASTKRQVGTGELFFGEGSRLTVL.

The rearrangement joins TRBV7-9 to TRBJ2-7; the D gene could be TRBD1 or TRBD2 (5 bases each). The germline CDR1 and CDR2 sequences are SEHNR and FQNEAQ (reference sequence). Trimming took 5 bases from V and 7 from J, leaving 18 bases between them. This CDR3 spans 14 amino acids. CDR3 amino acids: CASSGPGTRGEQYF. The CDR3 region has the DNA TGTGCCAGCAGCGGTCCCGGGACCCGCGGGGAGCAGTACTTC.

CDR3 coding DNA: TGCAGCGTTGAAACAGGGGGTAATGAAAAACTGTTTTTT. This gives the protein CSVETGGNEKLFF. This chain uses TRBV29-1 with TRBJ1-4; 8 bases agree with TRBD1. The trim removed 2 bases at V and 4 bases at J, leaving 0 bases unmatched. Germline CDR1 SQVTM, CDR2 ANQGSEA. The CDR3 extends over 13 amino acids.

The sample holds one count of this clone. The chain recombines TRBV28 with TRBJ2-3, with 11 bases lining up with TRBD1. The CDR3 sequence is 15 residues long. The junction had 8 bases not matched to a gene; V was cut back by 6 bases and J by 6 bases. Germline CDR1 and CDR2: MDHEN and SYDVKM. This CDR3 reads CASSPNGQGADTQYF. CDR3 bases: TGTGCCAGCAGCCCCAATGGACAGGGGGCGGATACGCAGTATTTT. Complete variable domain (other parts from reference TRBV28 and TRBJ2-3): DVKVTQSSRYLVKRTGEKVFLECVQDMDHENMFWYRQDPGLGLRLIYFSYDVKMKEKGDIPEGYSVSREKKERFSLILESASTNQTSMYLCASSPNGQGADTQYFGPGTRLTVL.

V usage is TRBV7-2 and J usage is TRBJ2-7; the D is unclear. From germline, CDR1 is SGHTA and CDR2 FQGNSA. Trimming cost V 5 bases and J 5 bases, with 16 bases left between them. The length of the CDR3 is 14 residues. The CDR3, as DNA: TGTGCCAGCAGCCGCTCAAGACGGTCCGACGAGCAGTACTTC. Translating gives CASSRSRRSDEQYF.

The chain uses TRBV30 and TRBJ1-1; no clear D. Germline lookup yields CDR1 GTSNPN and CDR2 SVGIG (reference sequence). V was cut by 5 bases and J by 1 base, with 11 bases left in between. This CDR3 spans 13 amino acids. The CDR3 loop reads CAWELSRNTEAFF. The CDR3 DNA sequence: TGTGCCTGGGAGCTTAGTAGGAACACTGAAGCTTTCTTT.

This chain connects TRBV11-1 to TRBJ1-2; no firm D call. V was trimmed by 5 bases and J by 4 bases, leaving 14 bases between them. CDR3 length equals 14 residues. Germline values: CDR1 SGHAT, CDR2 FQDESV (reference sequence). This CDR3 is CASSLTTQSYGYTF. CDR3 nucleotides: TGTGCCAGCAGCCTCACGACCCAATCCTATGGCTACACCTTC.

The chain recombines TRBV18 with TRBJ2-6; TRBD1 is a possible D gene (5 bases). CDR1 KGHSH and CDR2 LQKENI come from the germline V gene. Trimming took 3 bases from V and 2 from J, leaving 14 bases between them. The CDR3 totals 17 residues. The CDR3 is CASSPRGGNTGANVLTF. The CDR3 coding sequence is TGTGCCAGCTCACCTAGGGGCGGAAACACTGGGGCCAACGTCCTGACTTTC.

The V gene is TRBV2, the J gene TRBJ2-3; TRBD1 matches at 7 bases. Per the germline V gene, CDR1 is SNHLY and CDR2 is FYNNEI. The CDR3 loop spans 14 amino acids. V was clipped by 6 bases and J by 0 bases; unmatched bases: 3. Here the CDR3 reads CASSRDRSTDTQYF. CDR3 in DNA: TGTGCCAGCAGCCGGGACAGAAGCACAGATACGCAGTATTTT.